The clone carrying this TCR beta chain was detected only a few times. Its antigen is not identified. This sample was included in a study of CD8 T cells in ankylosing spondylitis. In making TCR beta libraries, quantitative 5'-RACE with molecular barcodes was used. One entry per CDR3 protein results from TCRdb running MiXCR on the 5' RACE reads. The sample includes about 450,000 distinct CDR3 sequences, about 24% of them seen just once. Germline values: CDR1 WNHNN, CDR2 SYGVQD (reference sequence). V lost 2 bases and J lost 4; bases outside the gene matches: 7. This CDR3 is 15 amino acids long. Broader study findings: Some motif variants were previously reported in reactive arthritis synovial fluid and blood. Matched ankylosing spondylitis synovial fluid reportedly contained a significantly enriched population of disease-linked clones. A TCR beta motif of 7 or 8 highly homologous variants appeared characteristic of ankylosing spondylitis blood. Disease-linked clones had a CD8+ phenotype and relatively low frequency in peripheral blood.

This receptor was taken from a male donor with ankylosing spondylitis. The sample taken for sequencing was blood, either unsorted or a sorted T cell fraction (not recorded which). The chain couples TRBV10-1 to TRBJ2-5, with 7 positions matching TRBD2. The chain's CDR3 is CASSEAGAIGETQYF. DNA for the CDR3: TGCGCCAGCAGTGAGGCGGGAGCGATTGGAGAGACCCAGTACTTC.